These 21 T cell receptor beta chains were all obtained from the same sample, sequenced in a study of human T cells and chemical hapten exposure. TCRdb used MiXCR to reprocess the RACE reads, holding one entry per CDR3 protein. The repertoire has around 150,000 distinct CDR3 sequences, approximately 15% of them found once; the top ten carry about 1.7%. The time point denotes: patch test 1, 2 weeks after DPC sensitization. Treatment denoted: therapeutic diphenylcyclopropenone sensitization with weekly scalp DPC. This material consisted of whole blood, taken in connection with sensitization to the hapten diphenylcyclopropenone (DPC). These receptors all come from a woman in her 30s with alopecia areata. Some clones in this sample may be carry-over from other donors' samples.

This clonotype has only a few counts. The chain couples TRBV5-6 to TRBJ2-7, with D perhaps TRBD2 (7 bases). Trimming took 4 bases from V and 6 from J, leaving 14 bases between them. The CDR3 runs 13 residues. Germline V gene data show CDR1 as SGHDT and CDR2 as YYEEEE. CDR3 sequence: CASSGEGGPEQYF. CDR3 DNA sequence: TGTGCCAGCAGCGGCGAGGGGGGGCCCGAGCAGTACTTC.

This clonotype was counted only a few times. This chain joins TRBV20-1 and TRBJ2-7; perhaps TRBD2 as D (5 bases). The CDR3 has 14 residues. Germline lookup yields CDR1 DFQATT and CDR2 SNEGSKA (reference sequence). The ends were cut back, 4 bases at V and 2 bases at J, with 15 bases in the middle. Written as DNA, the CDR3 is TGCAGTGCTAAAACAGCCGGGGTTACCTACGAGCAGTACTTC. Its protein is CSAKTAGVTYEQYF.

In its sample, this clonotype was seen many times. The chain uses TRBV6-2 or TRBV6-3 and TRBJ2-2; the match to TRBD1 covers 9 bases. In germline, CDR1 is MNHEY, CDR2 SVGEGT. The CDR3 sequence is 17 residues long. Trimming cost V 6 bases and J 2 bases; bases outside gene matches: 10. DNA of the CDR3: TGTGCCAGCAGCCTCCATCGGACAGGGGCTAACACCGGGGAGCTGTTTTTT. The encoded protein is CASSLHRTGANTGELFF.

This clonotype came up many times. The V call is TRBV6-4, the J call TRBJ1-5; tentatively, D is TRBD1 (5 bases). V was clipped by 2 bases and J by 7 bases, with 12 bases between them. Germline V lookup: CDR1 MRHNA, CDR2 SNTAGT. CDR3 length: 14 amino acids. For the CDR3, the DNA is TGTGCCAGCAGTGACGGGGCAGGGACCCAGCCCCAGCATTTT. It encodes CASSDGAGTQPQHF.

The chain joins TRBV7-2 to TRBJ2-5; D ambiguous. The germline gives CDR1 SGHTA, CDR2 FQGNSA. The CDR3 spans 16 residues. V gave up 5 bases and J gave up 5 bases, with 21 bases separating them. CDR3 sequence: CASSRWVWPPGETQYF. CDR3 nucleotide sequence: TGTGCCAGCAGCCGCTGGGTGTGGCCCCCCGGGGAGACCCAGTACTTC.

This clonotype was seen more than once but under ten times. This rearrangement joins TRBV12-3 or TRBV12-4 to TRBJ2-7; TRBD1 agrees at 9 bases. CDR3 length: 14 amino acids. With V trimmed by 6 bases and J by 2 bases, 5 bases remained unmatched. The CDR3 loop reads CASRGQGPPYEQYF. CDR3 DNA: TGTGCCAGCAGGGGACAGGGCCCCCCCTACGAGCAGTACTTC.

This clonotype has more than one count but fewer than ten. The V call is TRBV5-1, the J call TRBJ1-1, with D perhaps TRBD1 (6 bases). Germline V gene data show CDR1 as SGHRS and CDR2 as YFSETQ. The V end was cut by 0 bases, the J end by 3 bases, with 9 bases between. The length of the CDR3 is 14 residues. Written as DNA, the CDR3 is TGCGCCAGCAGCTTGGAGGGGGAAGACACTGAAGCTTTCTTT. As protein: CASSLEGEDTEAFF.

The V call is TRBV15, the J call TRBJ2-7; no clear D gene. The CDR3 extends over 14 amino acids. V was trimmed by 0 bases and J by 5 bases, leaving 11 bases between them. CDR1 and CDR2 (germline): LNHNV, YYDKDF (reference sequence). CDR3 nucleotide sequence: TGTGCCACCAGCAGAGATGTAGGGAACGACGAGCAGTACTTC. This gives the protein CATSRDVGNDEQYF.

The gene calls are TRBV9 and TRBJ2-1; 7 positions match TRBD2. With 4 bases clipped from V and 3 bases from J, the junction kept 10 bases outside the gene matches. There are 16 residues in the CDR3. CDR1 SGDLS and CDR2 YYNGEE come from the germline V gene. The CDR3 nucleotides read TGTGCCAGCAGCCCCACGGGGCAGCGGGGCTACAATGAGCAGTTCTTC. Its translation: CASSPTGQRGYNEQFF.

This rearrangement joins TRBV3-1 to TRBJ1-6; no firm D call. The CDR3 consists of 16 residues. The germline V gene has CDR1 LGHDT and CDR2 YNNKEL (reference sequence). With 2 bases removed from V and 1 base from J, the gap between germline ends came to 9 bases. CDR3 protein: CASSQRSGSYNSPLHF. CDR3 in DNA: TGTGCCAGCAGCCAACGGAGTGGATCCTATAATTCACCCCTCCACTTT.

This chain links TRBV27 with TRBJ2-7, with D possibly TRBD1 on 7 matching bases. CDR3 length equals 14 residues. Germline CDR1 is MNHEY and CDR2 is SMNVEV (reference sequence). Between the trimmed V and J ends, which lost 4 bases and 5 bases, there was a span of 15 bases. This chain's CDR3 is CASSWGAGTDEQYF. CDR3 in DNA: TGTGCCAGCAGTTGGGGGGCCGGGACAGACGAGCAGTACTTC.

In its sample, this clonotype was seen many times. The V and J genes are TRBV28 and TRBJ1-1; D unclear. The CDR3 is made up of 14 amino acids. Deletions cut 3 bases from V and 8 bases from J, with 16 bases between. Germline CDR1 is MDHEN and CDR2 is SYDVKM. In nucleotides, the CDR3 is TGTGCCAGCAGTTTGAGACGGGCCCAAGCGGAAGCTTTCTTT. Amino acids: CASSLRRAQAEAFF.

The chain carries TRBV4-2 and TRBJ1-1; D unresolved. V was clipped by 0 bases and J by 1 base, with 9 bases between them. This CDR3 comprises 15 residues. CDR1 is LGHNA, CDR2 YNFKEQ, per germline. The CDR3 DNA is TGTGCCAGCAGCCAAGATCTTTCGTGGAACACTGAAGCTTTCTTT. Translating gives CASSQDLSWNTEAFF.

The rearrangement uses TRBV29-1 and TRBJ2-3; D is perhaps TRBD1 or TRBD2 (6 bases each). The V gene's germline CDR1 is SQVTM and CDR2 ANQGSEA. The CDR3 length is 16 residues. The germline V and J ends were trimmed by 0 bases and 2 bases, with 15 bases remaining between them. The CDR3 DNA sequence: TGCAGCGTTGAAGATCGGTGGGGGGCTGACACAGATACGCAGTATTTT. Its protein is CSVEDRWGADTDTQYF.

There are many counts of this clonotype. The chain's CDR3 is CASSPGLAGARDTQYF. CDR3 in DNA: TGCGCCAGCAGCCCCGGACTAGCGGGGGCGAGGGATACGCAGTATTTT. The chain employs TRBV5-1 and TRBJ2-3, with 13 bases matching TRBD2. J lost 6 bases, V lost 4 bases, and 8 bases had no gene match. The CDR3 has 16 amino acids. In germline, CDR1 is SGHRS, CDR2 YFSETQ.

This clonotype has more than one count but fewer than ten. The chain couples TRBV19 to TRBJ1-2; D gene ambiguous. This CDR3 region has 14 residues. The V end was cut by 0 bases, the J end by 0 bases, with 5 bases between. The germline gives CDR1 LNHDA, CDR2 SQIVND (reference sequence). CDR3: CASSIERANYGYTF. CDR3 coding DNA: TGTGCCAGTAGTATAGAACGAGCTAACTATGGCTACACCTTC.

A word on this clonotype: A much larger clonotype is one base distant, so this may be a read error. The chain couples TRBV12-3 or TRBV12-4 to TRBJ1-5; 9 nucleotides match TRBD1. The CDR3 totals 15 residues. CDR3 DNA sequence: TGTGCCAGCAGAGGACAGGGGCTGGGCAATCAGCCCCGGCATTTT. Protein sequence: CASRGQGLGNQPRHF.

The chain joins TRBV28 to TRBJ1-5, with 9 bases lining up with TRBD1. Germline-derived CDR1 and CDR2 are MDHEN and SYDVKM. After removal of 6 bases from V and 6 bases from J, the junction contained 9 bases not matched to a gene. The CDR3 length is 15 residues. This CDR3 reads CASSSPGQGRQPQHF. The CDR3 bases are TGTGCCAGCAGCTCTCCGGGACAGGGTCGTCAGCCCCAGCATTTT.

There are many counts of this clonotype. The gene calls are TRBV20-1 and TRBJ1-2; 9 bases align to TRBD1. Germline V lookup: CDR1 DFQATT, CDR2 SNEGSKA (reference sequence). After removal of 5 bases from V and 6 bases from J, the junction contained 7 bases not matched to a gene. The CDR3 covers 13 residues. CDR3 in DNA: TGCAGTGCTCCTATCACAGGGGGCCATGGCTACACCTTC. Residues: CSAPITGGHGYTF.

The chain recombines TRBV6-1 with TRBJ2-1; 8 bases are shared with TRBD2. V trimming: 0 bases; J trimming: 7 bases; junction bases outside the gene matches: 8. CDR1 is MNHNS, CDR2 SASEGT, per germline. The CDR3 extends over 16 amino acids. The CDR3 nucleotides read TGTGCCAGCAGTGAAGCAGGCCTAGCGGGTTGGAATGAGCAGTTCTTC. As protein: CASSEAGLAGWNEQFF.

The rearrangement joins TRBV29-1 to TRBJ2-5, with 9 bases lining up with TRBD1. CDR1 and CDR2 from the germline V gene are SQVTM and ANQGSEA. The junction had 5 bases not matched to a gene; V was cut back by 4 bases and J by 2 bases. CDR3 size: 14 residues. The CDR3 DNA follows: TGCAGCGTTGGGGGACAGGGTTGGCAAGAGACCCAGTACTTC. As protein: CSVGGQGWQETQYF.